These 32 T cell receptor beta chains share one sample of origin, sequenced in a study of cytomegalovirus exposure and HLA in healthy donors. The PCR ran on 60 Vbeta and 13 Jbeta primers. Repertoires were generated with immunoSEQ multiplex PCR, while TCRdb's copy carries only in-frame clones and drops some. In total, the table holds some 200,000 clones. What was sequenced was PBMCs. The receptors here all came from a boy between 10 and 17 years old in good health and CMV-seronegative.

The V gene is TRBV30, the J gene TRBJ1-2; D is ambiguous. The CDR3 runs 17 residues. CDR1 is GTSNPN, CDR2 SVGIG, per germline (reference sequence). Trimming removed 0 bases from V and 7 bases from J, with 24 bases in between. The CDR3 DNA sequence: TGTGCCTGGAGTGTAAACGGGCGCCAGAACCGGGAGGTTGGCTACACCTTC. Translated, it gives CAWSVNGRQNREVGYTF.

CDR3 DNA: TGTGCCAGCAGCGTAGCCGGTGGGACAGGGGTCGGTGGGGAGCAGTTCTTC. Amino acids: CASSVAGGTGVGGEQFF. The chain combines TRBV9 with TRBJ2-1; TRBD1 aligns across 10 bases. With V trimmed by 0 bases and J by 10 bases, 13 bases remained unmatched. The V gene's germline CDR1 is SGDLS and CDR2 YYNGEE. The CDR3 extends over 17 amino acids.

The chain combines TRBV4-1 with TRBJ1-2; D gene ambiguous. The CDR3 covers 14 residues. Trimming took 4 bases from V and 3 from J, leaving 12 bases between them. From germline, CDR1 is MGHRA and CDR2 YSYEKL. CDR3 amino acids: CASSLPGSDYGYTF. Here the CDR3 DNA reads TGCGCCAGCAGCCTCCCCGGGAGTGACTATGGCTACACCTTC.

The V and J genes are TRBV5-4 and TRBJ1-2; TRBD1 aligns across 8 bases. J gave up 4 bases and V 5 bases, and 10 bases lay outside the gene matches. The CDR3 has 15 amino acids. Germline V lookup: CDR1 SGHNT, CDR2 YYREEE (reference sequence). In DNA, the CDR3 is TGTGCCAGCAGACCCCTGGACAGGGATGGCTATGGCTACACCTTC. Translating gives CASRPLDRDGYGYTF. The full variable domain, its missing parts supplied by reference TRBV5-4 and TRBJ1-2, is ETGVTQSPTHLIKTRGQQVTLRCSSQSGHNTVSWYQQALGQGPQFIFQYYREEENGRGNFPPRFSGLQFPNYSSELNVNALELDDSALYLCASRPLDRDGYGYTFGSGTRLTVV.

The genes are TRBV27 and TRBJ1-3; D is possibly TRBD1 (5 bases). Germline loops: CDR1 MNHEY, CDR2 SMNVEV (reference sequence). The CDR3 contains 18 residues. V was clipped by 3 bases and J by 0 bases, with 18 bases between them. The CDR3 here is CASSFPETAYYSGNTIYF. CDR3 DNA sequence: TGTGCCAGCAGTTTTCCTGAGACAGCCTACTACTCTGGAAACACCATATATTTT.

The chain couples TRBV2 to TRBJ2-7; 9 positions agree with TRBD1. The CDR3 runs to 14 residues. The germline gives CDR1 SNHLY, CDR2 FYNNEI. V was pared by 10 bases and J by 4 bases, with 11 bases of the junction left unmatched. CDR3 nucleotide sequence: TGTGCCATCCATCCCCCGGGACAGGGTTACGAGCAGTACTTC. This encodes CAIHPPGQGYEQYF.

The CDR3 reads CASRADRNSGNTIYF. The CDR3, as DNA: TGTGCCAGCAGGGCGGACAGAAACTCTGGAAACACCATATATTTT. The chain has TRBV6-5 and TRBJ1-3, with D maybe TRBD1 (6 bases). The germline gives CDR1 MNHEY, CDR2 SVGAGI. This CDR3 has 15 amino acids. Trimming left V 6 bases short and J 0 bases short, with 12 bases between.

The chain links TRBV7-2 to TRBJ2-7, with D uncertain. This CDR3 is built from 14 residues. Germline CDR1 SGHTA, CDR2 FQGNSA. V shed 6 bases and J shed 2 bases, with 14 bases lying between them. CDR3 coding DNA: TGTGCCAGCAGTCCCTCTGGCGGAACCTACGAGCAGTACTTC. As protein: CASSPSGGTYEQYF.

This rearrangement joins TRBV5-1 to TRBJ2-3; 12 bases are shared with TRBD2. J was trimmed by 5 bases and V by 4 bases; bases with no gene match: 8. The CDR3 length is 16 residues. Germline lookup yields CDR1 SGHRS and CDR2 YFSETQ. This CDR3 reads CASSAPSGGAKDTQYF. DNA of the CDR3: TGCGCCAGCAGCGCCCCTAGCGGGGGGGCGAAAGATACGCAGTATTTT.

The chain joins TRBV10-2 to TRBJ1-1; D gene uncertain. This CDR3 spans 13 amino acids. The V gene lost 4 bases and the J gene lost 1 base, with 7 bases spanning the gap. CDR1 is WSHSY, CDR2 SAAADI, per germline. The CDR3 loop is CASSVAGNTEAFF. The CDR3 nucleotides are TGCGCCAGCAGTGTTGCCGGGAACACTGAAGCTTTCTTT.

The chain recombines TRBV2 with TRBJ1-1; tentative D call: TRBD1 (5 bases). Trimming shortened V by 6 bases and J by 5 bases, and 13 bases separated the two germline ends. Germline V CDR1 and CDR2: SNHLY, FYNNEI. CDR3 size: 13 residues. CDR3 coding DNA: TGTGCCAGCAGGGGCCAGGGACTTACTGAAGCTTTCTTT. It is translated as CASRGQGLTEAFF.

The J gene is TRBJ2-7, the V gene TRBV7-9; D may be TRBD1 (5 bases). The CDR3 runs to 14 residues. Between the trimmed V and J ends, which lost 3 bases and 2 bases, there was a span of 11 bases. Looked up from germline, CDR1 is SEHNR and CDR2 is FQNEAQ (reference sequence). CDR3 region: CASSFGRAPYEQYF. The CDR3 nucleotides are TGTGCCAGCAGCTTCGGCAGGGCTCCCTACGAGCAGTACTTC. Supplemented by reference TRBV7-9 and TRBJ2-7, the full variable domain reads DTGVSQNPRHKITKRGQNVTFRCDPISEHNRLYWYRQTLGQGPEFLTYFQNEAQLEKSRLLSDRFSAERPKGSFSTLEIQRTEQGDSAMYLCASSFGRAPYEQYFGPGTRLTVT.

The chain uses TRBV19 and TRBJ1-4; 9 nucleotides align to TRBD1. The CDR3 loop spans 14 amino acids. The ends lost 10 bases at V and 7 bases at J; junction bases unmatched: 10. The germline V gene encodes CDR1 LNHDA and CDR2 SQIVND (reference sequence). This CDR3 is CAKYRGPAGEKLFF. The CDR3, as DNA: TGTGCCAAATACAGGGGGCCTGCGGGTGAAAAACTGTTTTTT.

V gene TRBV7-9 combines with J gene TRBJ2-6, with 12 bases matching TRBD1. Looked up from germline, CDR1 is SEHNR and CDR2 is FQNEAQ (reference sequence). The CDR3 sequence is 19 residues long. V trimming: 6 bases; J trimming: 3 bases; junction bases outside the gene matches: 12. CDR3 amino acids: CASRPPVGQGAGGANVLTF. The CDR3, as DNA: TGTGCCAGCAGACCCCCCGTGGGACAGGGGGCTGGTGGGGCCAACGTCCTGACTTTC. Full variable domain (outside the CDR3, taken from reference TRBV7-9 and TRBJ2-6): DTGVSQNPRHKITKRGQNVTFRCDPISEHNRLYWYRQTLGQGPEFLTYFQNEAQLEKSRLLSDRFSAERPKGSFSTLEIQRTEQGDSAMYLCASRPPVGQGAGGANVLTFGAGSRLTVL.

As DNA, the CDR3 is TGCAGCGTTGAGGCTAGTTTGGTATCTGGGCAGTTCTTC. Translation: CSVEASLVSGQFF. The genes are TRBV29-1 and TRBJ2-1; D unclear. Looked up from germline, CDR1 is SQVTM and CDR2 is ANQGSEA. The ends were cut back, 3 bases at V and 12 bases at J, with 18 bases in the middle. CDR3 length equals 13 residues.

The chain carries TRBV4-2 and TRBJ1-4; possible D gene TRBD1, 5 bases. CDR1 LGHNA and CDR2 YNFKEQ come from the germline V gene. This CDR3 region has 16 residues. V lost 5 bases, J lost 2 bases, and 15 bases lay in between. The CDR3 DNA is TGTGCCAGCAGCGAAGGAGGCAGGGTCACTAATGAAAAACTGTTTTTT. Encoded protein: CASSEGGRVTNEKLFF.

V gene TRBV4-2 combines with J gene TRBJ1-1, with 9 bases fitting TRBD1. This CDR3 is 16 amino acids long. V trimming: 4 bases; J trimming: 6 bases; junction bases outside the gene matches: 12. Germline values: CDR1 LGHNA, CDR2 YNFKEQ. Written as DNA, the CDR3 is TGTGCCAGCAGCCCCGTTTCCCGACAGGGGGAGGCTGAAGCTTTCTTT. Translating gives CASSPVSRQGEAEAFF.

The CDR3, as DNA: TGTGCCAGCAGCCCGACGACAGGGGGGGTTGGAAAGACCCAGTACTTC. Translation gives CASSPTTGGVGKTQYF. The rearrangement links TRBV5-4 to TRBJ2-5; 9 nucleotides align to TRBD1. Germline lookup yields CDR1 SGHNT and CDR2 YYREEE (reference sequence). The CDR3 runs 16 residues. V shed 4 bases and J 6 bases; nucleotides not matched to a gene: 13.

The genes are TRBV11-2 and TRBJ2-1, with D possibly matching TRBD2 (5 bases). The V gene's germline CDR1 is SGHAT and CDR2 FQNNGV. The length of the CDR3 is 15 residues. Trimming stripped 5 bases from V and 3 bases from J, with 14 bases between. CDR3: CASSPPPADYNEQFF. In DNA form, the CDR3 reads TGTGCCAGCAGCCCCCCGCCAGCGGACTACAATGAGCAGTTCTTC.

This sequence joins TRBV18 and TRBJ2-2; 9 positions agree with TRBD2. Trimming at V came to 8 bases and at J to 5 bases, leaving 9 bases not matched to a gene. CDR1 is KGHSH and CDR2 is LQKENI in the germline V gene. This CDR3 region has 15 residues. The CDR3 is CASQPRGGDTGELFF. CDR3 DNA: TGTGCCAGCCAACCACGCGGGGGGGATACCGGGGAGCTGTTTTTT.

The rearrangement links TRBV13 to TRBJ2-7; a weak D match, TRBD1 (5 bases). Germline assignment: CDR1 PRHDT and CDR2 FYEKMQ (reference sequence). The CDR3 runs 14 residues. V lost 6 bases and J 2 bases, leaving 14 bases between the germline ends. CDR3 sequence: CASSYLSGPYEQYF. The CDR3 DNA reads TGTGCCAGCAGTTACCTCTCAGGGCCCTACGAGCAGTACTTC.

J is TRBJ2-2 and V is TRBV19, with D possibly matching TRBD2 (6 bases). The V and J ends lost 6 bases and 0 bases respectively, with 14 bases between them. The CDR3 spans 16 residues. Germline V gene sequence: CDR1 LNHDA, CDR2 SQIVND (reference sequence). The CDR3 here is CASRPGLFANTGELFF. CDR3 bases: TGTGCCAGTAGGCCGGGACTCTTCGCGAACACCGGGGAGCTGTTTTTT.

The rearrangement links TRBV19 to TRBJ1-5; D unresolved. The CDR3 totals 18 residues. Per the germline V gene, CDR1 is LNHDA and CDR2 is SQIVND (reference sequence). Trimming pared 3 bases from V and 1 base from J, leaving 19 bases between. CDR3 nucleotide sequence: TGTGCCAGTAGTATCCATCCTTCCCCTTTGGAGAGCAATCAGCCCCAGCATTTT. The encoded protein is CASSIHPSPLESNQPQHF.

CDR3 region: CASSRPLGAATEAFF. CDR3 nucleotide sequence: TGTGCCAGCAGCCGACCCTTGGGGGCAGCTACTGAAGCTTTCTTT. The gene calls are TRBV14 and TRBJ1-1; a weak D match, TRBD1 (6 bases). V was clipped by 4 bases and J by 5 bases, with 17 bases between them. The CDR3 is 15 amino acids. The germline V gene has CDR1 SGHDN and CDR2 FVKESK.

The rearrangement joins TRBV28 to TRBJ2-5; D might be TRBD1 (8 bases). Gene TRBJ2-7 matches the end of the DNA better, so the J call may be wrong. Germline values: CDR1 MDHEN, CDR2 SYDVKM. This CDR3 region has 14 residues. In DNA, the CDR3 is TGTGCCAGCAGGGGGGGGGACAGGCCCTACGAGCAGTACTTC. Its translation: CASRGGDRPYEQYF.

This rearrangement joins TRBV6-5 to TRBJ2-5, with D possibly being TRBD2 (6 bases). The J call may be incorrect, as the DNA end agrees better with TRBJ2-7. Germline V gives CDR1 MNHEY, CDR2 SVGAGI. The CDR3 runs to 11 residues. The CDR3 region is CASGATYEQYF. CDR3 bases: TGTGCCTCGGGAGCCACCTACGAGCAGTACTTC.

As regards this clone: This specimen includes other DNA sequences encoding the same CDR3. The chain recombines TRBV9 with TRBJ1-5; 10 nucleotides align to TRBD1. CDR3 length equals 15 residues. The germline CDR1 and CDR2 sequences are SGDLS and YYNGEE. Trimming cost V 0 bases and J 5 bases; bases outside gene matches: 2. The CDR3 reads CASSVGGTGDQPQHF. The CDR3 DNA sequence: TGTGCCAGCAGCGTAGGGGGGACAGGGGATCAGCCCCAGCATTTT.

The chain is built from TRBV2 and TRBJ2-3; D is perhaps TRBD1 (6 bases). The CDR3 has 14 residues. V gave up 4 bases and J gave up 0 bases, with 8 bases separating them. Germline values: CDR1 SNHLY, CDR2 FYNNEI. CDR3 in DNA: TGTGCCAGCAGTGTAACAGGGAGCACAGATACGCAGTATTTT. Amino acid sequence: CASSVTGSTDTQYF. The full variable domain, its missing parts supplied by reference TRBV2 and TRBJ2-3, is EPEVTQTPSHQVTQMGQEVILRCVPISNHLYFYWYRQILGQKVEFLVSFYNNEISEKSEIFDDQFSVERPDGSNFTLKIRSTKLEDSAMYFCASSVTGSTDTQYFGPGTRLTVL.

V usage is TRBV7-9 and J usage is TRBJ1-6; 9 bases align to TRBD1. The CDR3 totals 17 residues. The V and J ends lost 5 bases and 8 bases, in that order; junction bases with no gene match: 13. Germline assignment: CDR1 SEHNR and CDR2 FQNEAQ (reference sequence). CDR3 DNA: TGTGCCAGCAGCCCCAGGGGACAGGGTAAGGTGTATTCACCCCTCCACTTT. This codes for CASSPRGQGKVYSPLHF.

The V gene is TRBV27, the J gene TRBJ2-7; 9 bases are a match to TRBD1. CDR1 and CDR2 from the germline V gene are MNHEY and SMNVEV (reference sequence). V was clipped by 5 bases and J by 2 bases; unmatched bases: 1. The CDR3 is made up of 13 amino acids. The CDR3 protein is CASSRQGAYEQYF. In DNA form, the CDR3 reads TGTGCCAGCAGTCGACAGGGGGCCTACGAGCAGTACTTC.

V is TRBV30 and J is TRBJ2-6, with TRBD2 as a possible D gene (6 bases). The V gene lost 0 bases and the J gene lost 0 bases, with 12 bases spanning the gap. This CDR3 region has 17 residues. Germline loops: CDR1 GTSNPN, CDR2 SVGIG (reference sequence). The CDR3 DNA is TGTGCCTGGAGTGTACAACGCGGGGCCTCTGGGGCCAACGTCCTGACTTTC. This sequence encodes CAWSVQRGASGANVLTF.

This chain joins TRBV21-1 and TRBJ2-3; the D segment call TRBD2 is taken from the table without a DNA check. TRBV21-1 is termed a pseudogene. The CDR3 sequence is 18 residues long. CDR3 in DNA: TGTGCCAGCAGCAAAGTAAATAAGGTGGGGGGGTTCACAGATACGCAGTATTTT. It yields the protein CASSKVNKVGGFTDTQYF.